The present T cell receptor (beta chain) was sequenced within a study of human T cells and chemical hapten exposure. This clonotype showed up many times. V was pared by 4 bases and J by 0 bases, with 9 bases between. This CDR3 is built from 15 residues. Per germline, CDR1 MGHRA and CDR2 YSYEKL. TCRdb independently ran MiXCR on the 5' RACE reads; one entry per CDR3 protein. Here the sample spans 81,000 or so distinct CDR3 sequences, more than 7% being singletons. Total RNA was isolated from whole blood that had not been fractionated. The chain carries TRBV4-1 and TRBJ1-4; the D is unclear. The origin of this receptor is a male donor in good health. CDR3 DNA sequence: TGCGCCAGCAGCCGGGCAGCTACAACTAATGAAAAACTGTTTTTT. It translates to CASSRAATTNEKLFF.